A selection of T cell receptor beta chains follows, all from one sample in a study of blood T cells in healthy people across ages. From the 5' RACE reads, TCRdb called clonotypes with MiXCR, one entry per CDR3 protein. The table includes approximately 290,000 distinct CDR3 sequences, roughly 29% detected once. The material sequenced was blood. The source is a woman in her seventies in good health. The CDR3 runs from the conserved cysteine through the conserved F or W. The order of the fields is V gene, CDR3 length, CDR3 protein.

v_gene: TRBV12-3/TRBV12-4
len: 12
CDR3aa: CASRSTSETQYF

v_gene: TRBV20-1
len: 13
CDR3aa: CSAAGETNEKLFF

v_gene: TRBV29-1
len: 12
CDR3aa: CSVETRGLGYTF

v_gene: TRBV12-3/TRBV12-4
len: 11
CDR3aa: CASSFLDTQYF

v_gene: TRBV6-6
len: 15
CDR3aa: CASRGTSGLTDTQYF

v_gene: TRBV7-9
len: 14
CDR3aa: CASSLGGLHNEQFF

v_gene: TRBV27
len: 12
CDR3aa: CASSSMGDEQYF

v_gene: TRBV29-1
len: 15
CDR3aa: CSVEGSGRARGELFF

v_gene: TRBV4-3
len: 15
CDR3aa: CASSQPGQGVEKLFF

v_gene: TRBV28
len: 15
CDR3aa: CASSLVGRGGETQYF

v_gene: TRBV12-3/TRBV12-4
len: 17
CDR3aa: CASSPVPTLRAGNEQFF

v_gene: TRBV6-5
len: 13
CDR3aa: CATSRQANSPLHF

v_gene: TRBV24-1
len: 19
CDR3aa: CATSDTPGRDRANSYEQYF

v_gene: TRBV6-5
len: 14
CDR3aa: CASSYSRWDSPLHF

v_gene: TRBV5-1
len: 14
CDR3aa: CASSLDGGPDEQFF

v_gene: TRBV6-2/TRBV6-3
len: 11
CDR3aa: CASGRTYEQYF

v_gene: TRBV28
len: 14
CDR3aa: CASARGEGPYEQHF

v_gene: TRBV20-1
len: 14
CDR3aa: CSAKDGRGAYEQYF

v_gene: TRBV6-2/TRBV6-3
len: 16
CDR3aa: CASSTPGLADYNEQFF

v_gene: TRBV14
len: 14
CDR3aa: CASSQANLPEKLFF

v_gene: TRBV18
len: 15
CDR3aa: CASSGTNTEYNEQFF

v_gene: TRBV29-1
len: 12
CDR3aa: CSAYYYQETQYF

v_gene: TRBV9
len: 13
CDR3aa: CASSVASTDTQYF

v_gene: TRBV5-1
len: 14
CDR3aa: CASRRKEGAYEQYF

v_gene: TRBV7-2
len: 15
CDR3aa: CASRESGANTGELFF

v_gene: TRBV11-2
len: 15
CDR3aa: CASSLYGQQSTEAFF

v_gene: TRBV7-6
len: 16
CDR3aa: CASSPRGREAKNIQYF

v_gene: TRBV19
len: 13
CDR3aa: CASTRDSNYGYTF

v_gene: TRBV6-1
len: 16
CDR3aa: CASSPQGSSYNSPLHF

v_gene: TRBV4-3
len: 16
CDR3aa: CASSQGGAGVTDTQYF

v_gene: TRBV4-2
len: 15
CDR3aa: CASSQGIQGRETQYF

v_gene: TRBV3-1
len: 15
CDR3aa: CASSSPGGMAGELFF